The 14 T cell receptor beta chains reported below all come from one sample, sequenced in a study of human thymus T cells. Resected material from corrective heart surgery provided the thymus tissue analysed. Clones were read by immunoSEQ multiplex PCR, and TCRdb kept only the in-frame ones, dropping some. The table shows roughly 120,000 clones, with around 95% occurring only once. Specimen: thymus tissue. The receptors stem from a boy younger than two with a congenital heart defect but otherwise immunologically healthy.

The CDR3 region has the DNA TGTGCCAGCAGCGCATTAGGACGGTCCTATGGCTACACCTTC. It specifies CASSALGRSYGYTF. This chain links TRBV28 with TRBJ1-2; D is uncertain. The CDR3 extends over 14 amino acids. Trimming took 6 bases from V and 4 from J, leaving 15 bases between them. Germline CDR1 MDHEN, CDR2 SYDVKM.

The chain links TRBV14 to TRBJ2-1, with D possibly TRBD1 on 5 matching bases. Germline CDR1 and CDR2: SGHDN and FVKESK. The CDR3 contains 15 residues. V was shortened by 5 bases and J by 2 bases, with 13 bases between the two germline ends. The CDR3: CASSSLQGTYNEQFF. CDR3 bases: TGTGCCAGCAGCAGCCTGCAGGGCACCTACAATGAGCAGTTCTTC.

The chain uses TRBV2 and TRBJ2-7, with a tentative D call TRBD2 (6 bases). This CDR3 contains 16 residues. Trimming cost V 2 bases and J 2 bases, with 16 bases left between them. Germline V lookup: CDR1 SNHLY, CDR2 FYNNEI. The CDR3 is CASSESGTHGPYEQYF. As DNA, the CDR3 is TGTGCCAGCAGTGAATCCGGGACTCACGGACCCTACGAGCAGTACTTC.

The CDR3 is CASSTRAHRGEKLFF. The DNA of the CDR3 is TGTGCCAGCAGTACTCGGGCCCACCGGGGGGAAAAACTGTTTTTT. The chain combines TRBV28 with TRBJ1-4, with a tentative D call TRBD1 (5 bases). The germline V and J ends were trimmed by 5 bases and 8 bases, with 18 bases remaining between them. CDR1 and CDR2 from the germline V gene are MDHEN and SYDVKM. The length of the CDR3 is 15 residues.

The rearrangement uses TRBV7-4 and TRBJ1-2; tentatively, D is TRBD1 (5 bases). CDR3 size: 14 residues. The germline V and J ends were trimmed by 1 base and 7 bases, with 13 bases remaining between them. The germline V gene has CDR1 SGHVT and CDR2 SQSDAQ. CDR3 protein: CASSLVGQGGGYTF. The CDR3 coding sequence is TGTGCCAGCAGCTTAGTTGGTCAGGGCGGTGGCTACACCTTC.

The chain uses TRBV4-3 and TRBJ2-2; no definite D call. V lost 1 base, J lost 4 bases, and 7 bases lay in between. The CDR3 is made up of 14 amino acids. Per germline, CDR1 LGHNA and CDR2 YSLEER. CDR3 DNA: TGCGCCAGCAGCCAAGGGACGGGCACCGGGGAGCTGTTTTTT. It encodes CASSQGTGTGELFF.

The CDR3: CASSLPNYGYTF. CDR3 DNA sequence: TGTGCCAGCAGCTTACCTAACTATGGCTACACCTTC. The chain has TRBV5-5 and TRBJ1-2; D uncertain. Germline CDR1 is SGHKS and CDR2 is YYEKEE (reference sequence). V was cut by 2 bases and J by 0 bases, with 2 bases left in between. The CDR3 contains 12 residues.

The chain links TRBV11-3 to TRBJ1-3; D is unresolved. V dropped 5 bases and J dropped 4 bases, with 15 bases sitting between them. This CDR3 has 15 residues. CDR1 is SGHNT, CDR2 YENEEA, per germline. CDR3 coding DNA: TGTGCCAGCAGCCACCCTGGGAGGGCCGGAAACACCATATATTTT. Its translation is CASSHPGRAGNTIYF.

The J gene is TRBJ2-5, the V gene TRBV2; tentatively, D is TRBD1 or TRBD2 (5 bases each). Germline V gene sequence: CDR1 SNHLY, CDR2 FYNNEI. Between the trimmed V and J ends, which lost 4 bases and 1 base, there was a span of 10 bases. This CDR3 comprises 14 residues. The CDR3 bases are TGTGCCAGCAGTGGGGGACGGGCCCAAGAGACCCAGTACTTC. It codes for CASSGGRAQETQYF.

This CDR3 reads CASSLSLGGPDEQFF. DNA of the CDR3: TGTGCCAGCAGTCTATCCCTGGGGGGGCCGGATGAGCAGTTCTTC. The chain joins TRBV2 to TRBJ2-1, with D perhaps matching TRBD2 (7 bases). In germline, CDR1 is SNHLY, CDR2 FYNNEI. V dropped 5 bases and J dropped 8 bases, with 19 bases sitting between them. This CDR3 spans 15 amino acids.

The chain has TRBV4-1 and TRBJ2-5; 8 bases fit TRBD2. Germline V gene data show CDR1 as MGHRA and CDR2 as YSYEKL. The trim removed 1 base at V and 2 bases at J, leaving 9 bases unmatched. This CDR3 comprises 17 residues. The CDR3 sequence is CASSQARGGPLQETQYF. For the CDR3, the DNA is TGCGCCAGCAGCCAAGCCCGGGGGGGCCCCTTACAAGAGACCCAGTACTTC.

This rearrangement joins TRBV4-1 to TRBJ2-1; D is perhaps TRBD1 (6 bases). The CDR3 is 17 amino acids. The germline gives CDR1 MGHRA, CDR2 YSYEKL. V was cut by 4 bases and J by 5 bases, with 21 bases left in between. CDR3 residues: CASSPPRRDTKDNEQFF. In DNA form, the CDR3 reads TGCGCCAGCAGCCCACCTCGCCGGGACACGAAAGACAATGAGCAGTTCTTC.

The CDR3 DNA follows: TGCGCCAGCAGCTTGGGACGCCCTTCGGGCTACAATGAGCAGTTCTTC. Amino acids: CASSLGRPSGYNEQFF. V and J are TRBV5-1 and TRBJ2-1; D uncertain. CDR1 is SGHRS and CDR2 is YFSETQ in the germline V gene. V gave up 0 bases and J gave up 3 bases, with 13 bases separating them. There are 16 residues in the CDR3.

The V call is TRBV5-1, the J call TRBJ2-1; 10 positions match TRBD2. Per germline, CDR1 SGHRS and CDR2 YFSETQ. CDR3 length: 17 residues. V lost 1 base, J lost 0 bases, and 4 bases stayed unmatched. The CDR3 DNA follows: TGCGCCAGCAGCTTGTCGCTAGCGGGGGCCTCCTACAATGAGCAGTTCTTC. As protein: CASSLSLAGASYNEQFF.